This passage covers 19 T cell receptor beta chains from one sample sequenced in a study of control samples from healthy donors and cancer patients. Assay: immunoSEQ multiplex PCR; the TCRdb copy retains only in-frame clones and omits some. The sample has 130,000 or so clones, around 92% seen once; the top ten hold approximately 7.5%. Material for sequencing was PBMCs. The receptor set was obtained from a man aged 50 to 60 with head and neck cancer.

The chain employs TRBV27 and TRBJ1-2; TRBD1 agrees at 7 bases. Germline CDR1 MNHEY, CDR2 SMNVEV (reference sequence). The CDR3 is 13 residues long. The V segment lost 5 bases and the J segment 5 bases; nucleotides outside the gene matches: 5. CDR3 nucleotides: TGTGCCAGCAGTCCTGACAGGGAATATGGCTACACCTTC. Translated: CASSPDREYGYTF.

The J gene is TRBJ2-2, the V gene TRBV5-1; 10 nucleotides agree with TRBD1. CDR3 size: 17 residues. Germline loops: CDR1 SGHRS, CDR2 YFSETQ. V lost 1 base to trimming and J lost 2 bases; unmatched junction nucleotides: 5. For the CDR3, the DNA is TGCGCCAGCAGCTTGCACGGGACAGGGGCCAACACCGGGGAGCTGTTTTTT. As protein: CASSLHGTGANTGELFF.

The V and J genes are TRBV10-3 and TRBJ2-7, with a tentative D call TRBD1 (6 bases). The length of the CDR3 is 12 residues. Trimming took 8 bases from V and 5 from J, leaving 13 bases between them. In germline, CDR1 is ENHRY, CDR2 SYGVKD. CDR3: CAIGEDSHEQYF. The CDR3, as DNA: TGTGCCATCGGAGAGGACAGCCACGAGCAGTACTTC.

The chain has TRBV11-2 and TRBJ1-5; D gene ambiguous. The CDR3 loop spans 13 amino acids. Germline loops: CDR1 SGHAT, CDR2 FQNNGV. V dropped 0 bases and J dropped 5 bases, with 5 bases sitting between them. The DNA for the CDR3 is TGTGCCAGCAGCTTAGAAGGGTATCAGCCCCAGCATTTT. This codes for CASSLEGYQPQHF.

V gene TRBV5-3 combines with J gene TRBJ2-7; TRBD1 matches at 10 bases. TRBV5-3 is filed as an ORF, its function uncertain. This CDR3 is 15 amino acids long. V lost 1 base, J lost 4 bases, and 5 bases stayed unmatched. The CDR3 sequence is CARSLQDRGFYEQYF. The CDR3 DNA follows: TGTGCCAGAAGCTTGCAGGACAGGGGGTTTTACGAGCAGTACTTC.

Details on this clone: At the DNA level, this CDR3 is encoded by other sequences in the same sample as well. V usage is TRBV7-9 and J usage is TRBJ2-2; D gene ambiguous. V gave up 2 bases and J gave up 2 bases, with 0 bases separating them. The CDR3 consists of 12 residues. The germline V gene encodes CDR1 SEHNR and CDR2 FQNEAQ (reference sequence). The CDR3 here is CASSLNTGELFF. CDR3 sequence (DNA): TGTGCCAGCAGCTTAAACACCGGGGAGCTGTTTTTT.

CDR3 residues: CAISGTGLGLGEQYF. The CDR3 DNA sequence: TGTGCCATCAGTGGGACAGGGCTAGGCTTGGGGGAGCAGTACTTC. The rearrangement links TRBV10-3 to TRBJ2-7, with 8 bases aligning to TRBD1. V gave up 4 bases and J gave up 7 bases; unmatched junction bases: 12. The CDR3 is made up of 15 amino acids. The germline gives CDR1 ENHRY, CDR2 SYGVKD.

This clone was picked up a small number of times. The J gene is TRBJ2-1, the V gene TRBV27; TRBD2 matches 9 bases. The CDR3 sequence is 17 residues long. Trimming removed 0 bases from V and 3 bases from J; junction bases left unmatched: 6. CDR1 is MNHEY, CDR2 SMNVEV, per germline (reference sequence). In DNA form, the CDR3 reads TGTGCCAGCAGTTTATCGGGAGGGACTAGCAGCTACAATGAGCAGTTCTTC. It specifies CASSLSGGTSSYNEQFF.

The V and J genes are TRBV9 and TRBJ2-1; D is uncertain. V lost 0 bases to trimming and J lost 5 bases, with 15 bases between them. CDR3 length equals 16 residues. Germline CDR1 SGDLS, CDR2 YYNGEE. CDR3 sequence: CASSVGTTQRNNEQFF. Here the CDR3 DNA reads TGTGCCAGCAGCGTAGGGACCACGCAGCGCAACAATGAGCAGTTCTTC. Based on the CDR3 plus reference TRBV9 and TRBJ2-1, the full variable domain is DSGVTQTPKHLITATGQRVTLRCSPRSGDLSVYWYQQSLDQGLQFLIQYYNGEERAKGNILERFSAQQFPDLHSELNLSSLELGDSALYFCASSVGTTQRNNEQFFGPGTRLTVL.

Comments on this clone: A read error may account for a junction end that differs from germline. The chain has TRBV6-6 and TRBJ2-7; D is possibly TRBD2 (5 bases). Germline CDR1 reads MNHNY; CDR2 reads SVGAGI (reference sequence). CDR3 length: 14 residues. This chain's CDR3 is CASSFSGSSYEQYF. The CDR3 nucleotides are TGTGCTAGCAGTTTCAGCGGATCCTCCTACGAGCAGTACTTC.

The V and J genes are TRBV29-1 and TRBJ2-5; D not resolved. Germline assignment: CDR1 SQVTM and CDR2 ANQGSEA. The length of the CDR3 is 11 residues. V shed 7 bases and J shed 1 base, with 7 bases lying between them. This CDR3 is CSARFQETQYF. The CDR3 DNA reads as TGCAGCGCCCGTTTCCAAGAGACCCAGTACTTC.

This clone has just a few counts. The J gene is TRBJ2-2, the V gene TRBV5-4; D unresolved. From germline, CDR1 is SGHNT and CDR2 YYREEE (reference sequence). The V and J ends lost 1 base and 6 bases respectively, with 7 bases between them. The CDR3 loop spans 13 amino acids. DNA of the CDR3: TGTGCCAGCAGCTTGTTCCGGGCCGGGGAGCTGTTTTTT. This codes for CASSLFRAGELFF.

This chain joins TRBV27 and TRBJ2-3; perhaps TRBD1 as D (6 bases). V lost 3 bases and J 1 base, leaving 17 bases between the germline ends. The CDR3 consists of 17 residues. CDR1 is MNHEY, CDR2 SMNVEV, per germline (reference sequence). The CDR3 nucleotides read TGTGCCAGCAGTTTCCAGAACAGGGCTTCTGGCACAGATACGCAGTATTTT. Translated: CASSFQNRASGTDTQYF.

The V gene is TRBV19, the J gene TRBJ1-1; weak D call: TRBD1 (5 bases). V lost 1 base to trimming and J lost 0 bases, with 12 bases between them. Germline CDR1 is LNHDA and CDR2 is SQIVND (reference sequence). This CDR3 comprises 16 residues. Here the CDR3 DNA reads TGTGCCAGTAGTATAGGGGGGGAGGTGGTGAACACTGAAGCTTTCTTT. Translated, it gives CASSIGGEVVNTEAFF.

The chain is built from TRBV5-4 and TRBJ2-1, with 13 nucleotides matching TRBD2. Trimming cost V 3 bases and J 6 bases; bases outside gene matches: 3. The length of the CDR3 is 15 residues. Germline V gene data show CDR1 as SGHNT and CDR2 as YYREEE (reference sequence). The CDR3 reads CASSSGLAGFNEQFF. Written as DNA, the CDR3 is TGTGCCAGCAGCTCGGGACTAGCGGGATTCAATGAGCAGTTCTTC.

The J gene is TRBJ1-5, the V gene TRBV6-6, with 9 positions matching TRBD1. The CDR3 has 16 amino acids. The ends lost 6 bases at V and 0 bases at J; junction bases unmatched: 6. The germline gives CDR1 MNHNY, CDR2 SVGAGI (reference sequence). DNA of the CDR3: TGTGCCAGCAGACCCACAGGGGGCAGTAGCAATCAGCCCCAGCATTTT. As protein: CASRPTGGSSNQPQHF.

The chain employs TRBV2 and TRBJ2-3; D gene ambiguous. Germline CDR1 is SNHLY and CDR2 is FYNNEI. The CDR3 contains 12 residues. Trimming took off 6 bases at V and 14 bases at J, with 18 bases between the two ends. CDR3 nucleotide sequence: TGTGCCAGCAGCGCCTCAGCGATATTCCCGTATTTT. It specifies CASSASAIFPYF.

The V and J genes are TRBV7-2 and TRBJ1-5, with 7 positions matching TRBD1. V lost 5 bases to trimming and J lost 4 bases; unmatched junction nucleotides: 5. The CDR3 sequence is 14 residues long. CDR1 and CDR2 from the germline V gene are SGHTA and FQGNSA. In DNA form, the CDR3 reads TGTGCCAGCAGCCGGGACAGAGGGAATCAGCCCCAGCATTTT. It translates to CASSRDRGNQPQHF.

This chain links TRBV7-6 with TRBJ2-1, with TRBD2 as a possible D gene (5 bases). Germline V CDR1 and CDR2: SGHVS, FNYEAQ. Trimming took 5 bases from V and 12 from J, leaving 17 bases between them. This CDR3 is built from 13 residues. DNA of the CDR3: TGTGCCAGCAGCGAAACGGTCGGGATGTCGCAGTTCTTC. It specifies CASSETVGMSQFF.